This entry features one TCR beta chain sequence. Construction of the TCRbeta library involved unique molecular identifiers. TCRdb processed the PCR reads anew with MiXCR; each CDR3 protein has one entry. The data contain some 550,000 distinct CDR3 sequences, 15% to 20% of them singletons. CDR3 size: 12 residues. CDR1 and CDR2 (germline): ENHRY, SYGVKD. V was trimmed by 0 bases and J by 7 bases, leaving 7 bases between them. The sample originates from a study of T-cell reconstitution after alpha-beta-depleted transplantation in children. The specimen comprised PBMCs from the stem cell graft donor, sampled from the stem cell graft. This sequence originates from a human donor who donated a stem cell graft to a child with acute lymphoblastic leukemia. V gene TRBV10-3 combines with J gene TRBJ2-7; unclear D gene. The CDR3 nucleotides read TGTGCCATCAGTGAGTCAAGGAGAGAGCAGTACTTC. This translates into CAISESRREQYF.